This T cell receptor beta chain is from a study of cytomegalovirus exposure and HLA in healthy donors. As for the study in general: The same platform used for the 500 to 850 first-cohort repertoires was also used for the approximately 120 validation repertoires, as a later analysis reported. Study conclusions and caveats: In vitro checks showed that a few CMV-associated chains really do target CMV antigens. Later, an analysis found that TCR clusters from the first cohort tended to co-occur in the 90 to 150 validation repertoires. It was approximately 150 TCR beta chains that were listed as cytomegalovirus-associated.

V lost 3 bases, J lost 4 bases, and 7 bases lay in between. The CDR3 totals 12 residues. The germline V gene encodes CDR1 SGHKS and CDR2 YYEKEE (reference sequence). This clone was counted a single time. Its antigen is unknown. TCRdb keeps only in-frame clones here, not all; method: immunoSEQ multiplex PCR. The top ten hold 0.92% of the sample, which has around 300,000 clones, roughly 90% seen once. The chain has TRBV5-5 and TRBJ2-5; TRBD1 might be the D (5 bases). The clonotype originates from a woman between 18 and 29 years old in good health and CMV-seronegative. The sequenced sample consisted of PBMCs. Written as DNA, the CDR3 is TGTGCCAGCAGCTGGGGCTCAGAGACCCAGTACTTC. It yields the protein CASSWGSETQYF. Complete variable domain (other parts from reference TRBV5-5 and TRBJ2-5): DAGVTQSPTHLIKTRGQQVTLRCSPISGHKSVSWYQQVLGQGPQFIFQYYEKEERGRGNFPDRFSARQFPNYSSELNVNALLLGDSALYLCASSWGSETQYFGPGTRLLVL.